This T cell receptor beta chain is from a study of breast tumors, draining lymph nodes, adjacent tissues. Samples came from axillary lymph nodes draining the breast cancer. A word on this clonotype: Its cognate antigen is unknown.

A single record per CDR3 protein comes from TCRdb applying MiXCR to the multiplex PCR reads. The sample lists around 300,000 distinct CDR3 sequences, roughly 31% seen once, with more than 0.95% in the top ten. Study observations and caveats: Data fit most tumor T cells coming from lymph node, expanding in tumor. Luminal-like breast cancer showed significantly greater tumor-nontumor repertoire similarity than basal-like breast cancer did. Data only fit, rather than demonstrated, lymph node origin of most tumor T cells. Tumor repertoires ranked between lymph nodes and nontumor tissue in diversity, with V and J gene preferences.

V lost 5 bases and J 0 bases, leaving 10 bases between the germline ends. Germline values: CDR1 KGHDR, CDR2 SFDVKD. CDR3 length equals 14 residues. Sequences were obtained from axillary lymph node tissue. The TCR originated in a female donor with breast cancer. Some clones in this sample may be carry-over from other donors' samples. The chain joins TRBV24-1 to TRBJ2-7, with D unresolved. The CDR3 bases are TGTGCCACCAGTGCACCTCCGTGCTCCTACGAGCAGTACTTC. Protein sequence: CATSAPPCSYEQYF.